These 23 T cell receptor beta chains were all obtained from the same sample, sequenced in a study of blood T cell repertoires in COVID-19. Assay used: immunoSEQ multiplex PCR; TCRdb lists only in-frame clones, some missing. The table has hundreds of thousands of clones, 87% seen once. The specimen sequenced was peripheral blood. These receptors were taken from a man between 60 and 70 years old who had recovered from COVID-19.

This clone was seen a few times. The gene calls are TRBV10-1 and TRBJ1-3, with 8 bases matching TRBD1. Unmatched junction bases numbered 1, after V lost 2 bases and J lost 1 base. Per germline, CDR1 WNHNN and CDR2 SYGVQD (reference sequence). The CDR3 sequence is 15 residues long. The CDR3 DNA reads as TGCGCCAGCAGTGAGGGACAGGGATCTGGAAACACCATATATTTT. The encoded protein is CASSEGQGSGNTIYF.

The chain carries TRBV11-2 and TRBJ1-2; perhaps TRBD1 as D (5 bases). The CDR3 runs 16 residues. Germline V CDR1 and CDR2: SGHAT, FQNNGV. With 1 base removed from V and 1 base from J, the gap between germline ends came to 13 bases. The CDR3 coding sequence is TGTGCCAGCAGCTTAGGGGGCCCGGGGGTTAACTATGGCTACACCTTC. This gives the protein CASSLGGPGVNYGYTF.

The chain couples TRBV18 to TRBJ1-5, with 7 positions matching TRBD1. Germline values: CDR1 KGHSH, CDR2 LQKENI. The CDR3 extends over 15 amino acids. The trim removed 0 bases at V and 6 bases at J, leaving 5 bases unmatched. CDR3 loop: CASSPPTGKGQPQHF. Here the CDR3 DNA reads TGTGCCAGCTCACCACCGACAGGGAAAGGTCAGCCCCAGCATTTT.

This clone was seen only a few times. J is TRBJ2-7 and V is TRBV28, with a possible D match to TRBD1 (5 bases). The CDR3 runs to 12 residues. The V and J ends lost 9 bases and 6 bases respectively, with 15 bases between them. Germline V gene lookup returns CDR1 MDHEN and CDR2 SYDVKM. The CDR3 DNA is TGTGCCAGTCAGGGTGTCAACGGCGAGCAGTACTTC. Translating it yields CASQGVNGEQYF. Together with reference TRBV28 and TRBJ2-7, the CDR3 gives the full variable domain: DVKVTQSSRYLVKRTGEKVFLECVQDMDHENMFWYRQDPGLGLRLIYFSYDVKMKEKGDIPEGYSVSREKKERFSLILESASTNQTSMYLCASQGVNGEQYFGPGTRLTVT.

This rearrangement joins TRBV12-5 to TRBJ2-2; 12 positions match TRBD1. Losses at the gene ends were 4 bases for V and 4 bases for J; bases not matched to a gene: 4. CDR3 length: 16 amino acids. Germline values: CDR1 LGHNT, CDR2 FRNRAP. The CDR3 region has the DNA TGTGCTAGTGGTTCCGGGACAGGGGGCTTCACCGGGGAGCTGTTTTTT. Translation gives CASGSGTGGFTGELFF. The full variable domain, with the rest looked up from reference TRBV12-5 and TRBJ2-2, is DARVTQTPRHKVTEMGQEVTMRCQPILGHNTVFWYRQTMMQGLELLAYFRNRAPLDDSGMPKDRFSAEMPDATLATLKIQPSEPRDSAVYFCASGSGTGGFTGELFFGEGSRLTVL.

The J gene is TRBJ2-2, the V gene TRBV30; tentatively, D is TRBD1 (5 bases). Trimming removed 4 bases at V and 1 base at J, with 7 bases between. The CDR3 sequence is 13 residues long. Germline CDR1 is GTSNPN and CDR2 is SVGIG (reference sequence). The CDR3 nucleotides are TGTGCCTGGAACAGGCTGAACACCGGGGAGCTGTTTTTT. Translating it yields CAWNRLNTGELFF.

This rearrangement joins TRBV3-1 (or the pseudogene TRBV3-2) to TRBJ2-7; no definite D call. Germline-derived CDR1 and CDR2 are LGHDT and YNNKEL (reference sequence). V lost 0 bases and J 2 bases, leaving 5 bases between the germline ends. This CDR3 comprises 13 residues. The CDR3 coding sequence is TGTGCCAGCAGCCAAGATCGGGCCTACGAGCAGTACTTC. Encoded protein: CASSQDRAYEQYF.

V and J are TRBV19 and TRBJ2-7; 10 bases agree with TRBD2. Per the germline V gene, CDR1 is LNHDA and CDR2 is SQIVND (reference sequence). The CDR3 is made up of 15 amino acids. The junction had 2 bases not matched to a gene; V was cut back by 2 bases and J by 1 base. As DNA, the CDR3 is TGTGCCAGTAGTATAAGCGGGAGGGCTTCCTACGAGCAGTACTTC. Translation gives CASSISGRASYEQYF.

The chain's CDR3 is CASSFPSGGAYNEQFF. The DNA of the CDR3 is TGTGCCAGCAGCTTTCCTAGCGGGGGGGCCTACAATGAGCAGTTCTTC. V and J are TRBV7-8 and TRBJ2-1; 12 bases align to TRBD2. The CDR3 is 16 residues long. CDR1 and CDR2 from the germline V gene are SGHVS and FQNEAQ. The ends lost 3 bases at V and 2 bases at J; junction bases unmatched: 2.

As DNA, the CDR3 is TGTGCCAGCAGCCAGAGTCGACTAGCCGGCGCCTACGAGCAGTACTTC. It yields the protein CASSQSRLAGAYEQYF. The rearrangement joins TRBV3-1 (or the pseudogene TRBV3-2) to TRBJ2-7, with 7 bases lining up with TRBD2. V was pared by 3 bases and J by 2 bases, with 10 bases of the junction left unmatched. The CDR3 totals 16 residues. Germline V gives CDR1 LGHDT, CDR2 YNNKEL (reference sequence).

The chain links TRBV5-1 to TRBJ1-3; D gene unclear. In germline, CDR1 is SGHRS, CDR2 YFSETQ. CDR3 length: 14 residues. Trimming cost V 0 bases and J 8 bases, with 12 bases left between them. CDR3 amino acids: CASSLANSGDTIYF. CDR3 DNA: TGCGCCAGCAGCTTGGCCAATAGCGGCGACACCATATATTTT.

V gene TRBV9 combines with J gene TRBJ2-1; TRBD2 matches 12 bases. CDR3 length: 15 amino acids. Trimming at V came to 3 bases and at J to 14 bases, leaving 12 bases not matched to a gene. Germline CDR1 reads SGDLS; CDR2 reads YYNGEE. CDR3 amino acids: CASSGGTSGPPREFF. CDR3 bases: TGTGCCAGCAGCGGTGGGACTAGCGGGCCCCCGCGGGAGTTCTTC.

This rearrangement joins TRBV25-1 to TRBJ2-5, with TRBD1 matching over 7 bases. Germline V gene sequence: CDR1 MGHDK, CDR2 SYGVNS. Losses at the gene ends were 2 bases for V and 7 bases for J; bases not matched to a gene: 10. The CDR3 contains 15 residues. The CDR3 DNA reads as TGTGCCAGCAGTGAACAGGGGGTGAAGGGTTGGACCCAGTACTTC. Its translation is CASSEQGVKGWTQYF.

The chain combines TRBV19 with TRBJ1-5, with TRBD1 identical over 8 bases. Germline trimming cut 6 bases from V and 5 bases from J; bases unmatched to any gene: 12. Germline assignment: CDR1 LNHDA and CDR2 SQIVND (reference sequence). The CDR3 has 16 amino acids. The CDR3 reads CASRDGQGSVYQPQHF. In DNA, the CDR3 is TGTGCCAGTAGAGACGGACAGGGTTCGGTTTATCAGCCCCAGCATTTT.

The chain recombines TRBV11-2 with TRBJ2-1, with D possibly TRBD2 on 5 matching bases. The CDR3 consists of 15 residues. V was trimmed by 5 bases and J by 1 base, leaving 12 bases between them. Per the germline V gene, CDR1 is SGHAT and CDR2 is FQNNGV. Here the CDR3 reads CASSGGFSSYNEQFF. In DNA, the CDR3 is TGTGCCAGCAGCGGCGGGTTTTCGTCCTACAATGAGCAGTTCTTC.

The chain is built from TRBV7-8 and TRBJ1-3; the D is unclear. Trimming shortened V by 4 bases and J by 4 bases, and 8 bases separated the two germline ends. This CDR3 has 13 residues. Germline V gene sequence: CDR1 SGHVS, CDR2 FQNEAQ. CDR3 nucleotides: TGTGCCAGCAGCTCGGGTGGGGGAAACACCATATATTTT. Translating it yields CASSSGGGNTIYF.

This clone was counted between two and nine times. The rearrangement links TRBV2 to TRBJ1-1; 9 bases match TRBD1. The junction had 12 bases not matched to a gene; V was cut back by 6 bases and J by 10 bases. CDR1 is SNHLY and CDR2 is FYNNEI in the germline V gene. The CDR3 has 14 amino acids. For the CDR3, the DNA is TGTGCCAGCAGCGAACAGGGGGCAATAATCGGAGCTTTCTTT. This sequence encodes CASSEQGAIIGAFF.

The chain couples TRBV19 to TRBJ1-2; 7 nucleotides match TRBD1. The CDR3 runs to 13 residues. Per germline, CDR1 LNHDA and CDR2 SQIVND (reference sequence). The V and J ends lost 5 bases and 4 bases, in that order; junction bases with no gene match: 4. The CDR3 sequence: CASSYRGGYGYTF. The CDR3 nucleotides read TGTGCCAGTAGTTACAGGGGAGGCTATGGCTACACCTTC.

This chain links TRBV6-5 with TRBJ1-2; D is undetermined. CDR1 is MNHEY and CDR2 is SVGAGI in the germline V gene. Trimming removed 5 bases from V and 8 bases from J, with 15 bases in between. This CDR3 is 13 amino acids long. As DNA, the CDR3 is TGTGCCAGCAGTCCGCGGACTCGGGCGGGCTACACCTTC. As protein: CASSPRTRAGYTF.

The chain has TRBV19 and TRBJ2-1; 8 nucleotides align to TRBD2. CDR1 is LNHDA, CDR2 SQIVND, per germline (reference sequence). J gave up 0 bases and V 3 bases, and 4 bases lay outside the gene matches. The CDR3 sequence is 16 residues long. The CDR3 region is CASSIRRGGSYNEQFF. CDR3 DNA: TGTGCCAGTAGTATTAGACGGGGGGGCTCCTACAATGAGCAGTTCTTC.

This clone showed up just a few times. This chain links TRBV10-3 with TRBJ2-1, with TRBD1 identical over 8 bases. The CDR3 length is 16 residues. CDR1 and CDR2 from the germline V gene are ENHRY and SYGVKD. Trimming at V came to 4 bases and at J to 5 bases, leaving 10 bases not matched to a gene. The CDR3 nucleotides read TGTGCCATCAGTGCGTTTTTGGGACAGGCCGACAATGAGCAGTTCTTC. Translated, it gives CAISAFLGQADNEQFF.

The chain combines TRBV5-1 with TRBJ1-3, with D tentatively TRBD1 (5 bases). The CDR3 runs 14 residues. Trimming pared 7 bases from V and 4 bases from J, leaving 15 bases between. Per germline, CDR1 SGHRS and CDR2 YFSETQ. This chain's CDR3 is CASSLGGTGNTIYF. DNA for the CDR3: TGCGCCAGCTCCCTCGGGGGTACCGGAAACACCATATATTTT.

The chain combines TRBV6-1 with TRBJ1-4; D might be TRBD1 (6 bases). This CDR3 region has 16 residues. The ends were cut back, 3 bases at V and 4 bases at J, with 15 bases in the middle. CDR1 is MNHNS and CDR2 is SASEGT in the germline V gene. CDR3 coding DNA: TGTGCCAGCAGTGATCTGGGGGGGCGGGTTAATGAAAAACTGTTTTTT. This codes for CASSDLGGRVNEKLFF.